This section outlines one T cell receptor (beta chain) sequence together with its context. The repertoire was sequenced with immunoSEQ multiplex PCR; TCRdb's copy has only in-frame clones and lacks some. The sample records fewer than 200,000 clones, about 80% being singletons. The sample comes from a study of blood T cell repertoires in COVID-19. In the study overall: The samples span acute and convalescent COVID-19 from the United States, Italy and Spain. Sources were T cells, B-cell-depleted T cells, or PBMCs; the material itself was cDNA or gDNA.

The ends lost 10 bases at V and 1 base at J; junction bases unmatched: 5. Germline V CDR1 and CDR2: KGHDR, SFDVKD. The CDR3 has 14 residues. The receptor was derived from a man aged 55 to 70 with acute or convalescent COVID-19. The J gene is TRBJ2-3, the V gene TRBV24-1; 9 nucleotides align to TRBD2. Sequenced input: peripheral blood. DNA for the CDR3: TGTGCCACTAGCGGGGGAGGCGGCACAGATACGCAGTATTTT. This translates into CATSGGGGTDTQYF.